A selection of T cell receptor beta chains follows, all from one sample in a study of T cell changes during pregnancy in multiple sclerosis. Here immunoSEQ multiplex PCR was the method, and the copy in TCRdb shows in-frame clones only, minus some. This sample carries about 44,000 clones, roughly nine tenths of them seen once, and the ten largest clones take roughly 1.2%. The specimen comprised CD4+ T cells from peripheral blood mononuclear cells, sampled after pregnancy. The origin of the receptors is a female donor with multiple sclerosis, enrolled in a pregnancy study. CDR3s include the opening cysteine and the closing phenylalanine or tryptophan. Fields, in order: V gene, CDR3 protein.

>TRBV2
CASSRDTQETQYF
>TRBV15
CATSRDSSAYEQYF
>TRBV5-1
CASSTGQANEAFF
>TRBV7-8
CASSLDRAEAFF
>TRBV5-1
CASSQEGSSGNTIYF
>TRBV10-3
CAISDQQGYGYTF
>TRBV7-3
CASSPQGLAQLGRYNEQFF
>TRBV2
CASRRDTYQETQYF
>TRBV5-1
CASSSSSGNPWNEQFF
>TRBV6-5
CASSFLGGGYTF
>TRBV10-1
CASSESGGARRNEQFF
>TRBV15
CATSRGDRGGYGYTF
>TRBV28
CASIRWQGSLAFF
>TRBV10-2
CASSRGLDGNTIYF
>TRBV6-5
CASSWTHSGSYEQYF
>TRBV23-1
CASLPSGRANNEQFF